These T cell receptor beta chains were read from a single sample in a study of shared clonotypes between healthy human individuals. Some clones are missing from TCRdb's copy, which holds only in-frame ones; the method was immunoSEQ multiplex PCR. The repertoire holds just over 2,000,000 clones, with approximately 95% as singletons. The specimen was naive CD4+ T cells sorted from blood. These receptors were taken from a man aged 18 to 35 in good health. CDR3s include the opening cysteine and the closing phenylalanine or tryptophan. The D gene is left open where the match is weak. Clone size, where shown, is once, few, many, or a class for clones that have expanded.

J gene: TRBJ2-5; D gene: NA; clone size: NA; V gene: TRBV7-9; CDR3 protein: CASSLHRAGETQYF; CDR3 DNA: TGTGCCAGCAGTTTGCATAGGGCGGGGGAGACCCAGTACTTC
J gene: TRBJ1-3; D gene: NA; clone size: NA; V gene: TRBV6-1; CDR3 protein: CASSGRQEYGNTIYF; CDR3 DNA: TGTGCCAGCAGTGGACGACAGGAGTACGGAAACACCATATATTTT
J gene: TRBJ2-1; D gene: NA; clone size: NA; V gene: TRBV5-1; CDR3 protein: CASSLLGGSSYNEQFF; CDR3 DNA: TGCGCCAGCAGCTTACTAGGGGGAAGCTCCTACAATGAGCAGTTCTTC
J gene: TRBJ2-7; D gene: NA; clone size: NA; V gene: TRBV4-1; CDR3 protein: CASSQWTNRDTSYEQYF; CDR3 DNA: TGCGCCAGCAGCCAATGGACAAACCGGGACACCTCCTACGAGCAGTACTTC
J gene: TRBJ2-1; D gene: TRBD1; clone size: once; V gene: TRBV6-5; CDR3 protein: CASSLAGTGYNEQFF; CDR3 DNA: TGTGCCAGCAGCCTCGCCGGGACAGGGTACAATGAGCAGTTCTTC
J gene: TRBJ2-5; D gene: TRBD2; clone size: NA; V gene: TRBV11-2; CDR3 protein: CASSGGLSETQYF; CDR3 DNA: TGTGCCAGCAGCGGGGGACTATCAGAGACCCAGTACTTC
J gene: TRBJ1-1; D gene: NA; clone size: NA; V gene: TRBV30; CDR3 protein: CAWSSDTNTEAFF; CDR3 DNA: TGTGCCTGGAGTTCAGACACGAACACTGAAGCTTTCTTT
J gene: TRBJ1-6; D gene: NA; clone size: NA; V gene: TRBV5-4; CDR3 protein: CASSRNSALSSYNSPLHF; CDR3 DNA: TGTGCCAGCAGTCGGAACAGTGCCTTGAGCTCCTATAATTCACCCCTCCACTTT
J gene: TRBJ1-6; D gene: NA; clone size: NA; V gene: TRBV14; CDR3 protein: CASSQDVKGGFYNSPLHF; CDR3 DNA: TGTGCCAGCAGCCAAGACGTTAAGGGGGGATTCTATAATTCACCCCTCCACTTT
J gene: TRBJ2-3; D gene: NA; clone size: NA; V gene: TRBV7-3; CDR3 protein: CASSLGTSTDTQYF; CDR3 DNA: TGTGCCAGCAGCCTCGGGACCAGCACAGATACGCAGTATTTT
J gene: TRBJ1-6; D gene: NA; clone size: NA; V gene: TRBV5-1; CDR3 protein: CASSLRGPYNSPLHF; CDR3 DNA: TGCGCCAGCAGCTTAAGGGGTCCCTATAATTCACCCCTCCACTTT
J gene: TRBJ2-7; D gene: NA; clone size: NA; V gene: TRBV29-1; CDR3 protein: CSVGEPGEQYF; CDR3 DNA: TGCAGCGTGGGGGAGCCCGGGGAGCAGTACTTC
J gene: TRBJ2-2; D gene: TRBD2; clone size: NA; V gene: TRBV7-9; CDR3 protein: CASSLGGLAVNTGELFF; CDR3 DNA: TGTGCCAGCAGCTTGGGGGGACTAGCGGTGAACACCGGGGAGCTGTTTTTT
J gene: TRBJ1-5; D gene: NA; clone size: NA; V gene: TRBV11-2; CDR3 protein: CASSLDRIQPQHF; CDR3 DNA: TGTGCCAGCAGCTTAGATCGCATTCAGCCCCAGCATTTT
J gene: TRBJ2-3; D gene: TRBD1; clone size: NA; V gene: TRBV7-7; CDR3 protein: CASSRQGAFTDTQYF; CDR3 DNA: TGTGCTAGCAGCCGACAGGGGGCCTTCACAGATACGCAGTATTTT
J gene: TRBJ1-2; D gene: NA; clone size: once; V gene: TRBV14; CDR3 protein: CASSQDLGVGYTF; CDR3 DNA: TGTGCCAGCAGCCAAGATCTCGGCGTCGGCTACACCTTC
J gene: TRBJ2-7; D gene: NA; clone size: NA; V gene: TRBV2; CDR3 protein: CASSEAKGEQYF; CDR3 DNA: TGTGCCAGCAGTGAAGCTAAGGGAGAGCAGTACTTC
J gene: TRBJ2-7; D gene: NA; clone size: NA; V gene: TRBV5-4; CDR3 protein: CASSLGGLDYEQYF; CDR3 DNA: TGTGCCAGCAGCTTGGGCGGGCTGGACTACGAGCAGTACTTC
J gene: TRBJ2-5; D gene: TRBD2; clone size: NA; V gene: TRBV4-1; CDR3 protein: CASSQTRLGQLAGGKDTQYF; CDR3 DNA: TGCGCCAGCAGCCAAACTCGTCTCGGTCAACTAGCGGGGGGGAAAGATACCCAGTACTTC
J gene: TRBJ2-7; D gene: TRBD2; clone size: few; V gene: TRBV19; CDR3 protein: CASSKGGLAVHYEQYF; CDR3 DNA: TGTGCCAGTAGTAAAGGGGGACTAGCGGTCCACTACGAGCAGTACTTC
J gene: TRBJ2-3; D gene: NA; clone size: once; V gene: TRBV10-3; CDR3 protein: CAVQGSPSTDTQYF; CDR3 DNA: TGTGCCGTTCAGGGGAGTCCTAGCACAGATACGCAGTATTTT
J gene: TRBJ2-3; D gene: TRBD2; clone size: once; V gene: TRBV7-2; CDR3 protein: CASIAGAGGGTDTQYF; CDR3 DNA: TGTGCCAGCATTGCGGGAGCGGGTGGGGGCACAGATACGCAGTATTTT
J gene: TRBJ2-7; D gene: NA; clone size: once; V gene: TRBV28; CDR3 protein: CASSSPGGRIDEQYF; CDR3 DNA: TGTGCCAGCAGTTCACCTGGGGGCAGAATCGACGAGCAGTACTTC
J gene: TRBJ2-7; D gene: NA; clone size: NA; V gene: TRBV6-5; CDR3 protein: CASSYAGNPAYEQYF; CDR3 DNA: TGTGCCAGCAGTTACGCCGGGAACCCTGCCTACGAGCAGTACTTC
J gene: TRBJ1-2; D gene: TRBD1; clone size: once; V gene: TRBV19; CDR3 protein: CASSITGTVGYGYTF; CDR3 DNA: TGTGCCAGTAGTATCACCGGGACAGTAGGTTATGGCTACACCTTC
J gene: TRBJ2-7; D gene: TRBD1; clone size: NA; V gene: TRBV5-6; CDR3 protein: CASSTYRGTYEQYF; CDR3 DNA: TGTGCCAGCAGCACCTACAGGGGTACCTACGAGCAGTACTTC
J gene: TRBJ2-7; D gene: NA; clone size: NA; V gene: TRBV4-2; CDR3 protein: CASSRGLGEQYF; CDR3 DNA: TGTGCCAGCAGCCGCGGGCTCGGTGAGCAGTACTTC
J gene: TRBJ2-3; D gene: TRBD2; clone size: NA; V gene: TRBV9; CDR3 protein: CASSVSGGADTQYF; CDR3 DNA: TGTGCCAGCAGCGTAAGCGGGGGGGCGGATACGCAGTATTTT
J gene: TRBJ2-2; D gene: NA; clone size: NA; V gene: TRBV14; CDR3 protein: CASSQATGLGVTNTGELFF; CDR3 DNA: TGTGCCAGCAGCCAAGCTACGGGATTGGGGGTTACGAACACCGGGGAGCTGTTTTTT
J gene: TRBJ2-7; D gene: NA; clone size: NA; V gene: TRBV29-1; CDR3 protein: CSVVDYSPSYEQYF; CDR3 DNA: TGCAGCGTGGTCGACTACTCCCCTTCCTACGAGCAGTACTTC
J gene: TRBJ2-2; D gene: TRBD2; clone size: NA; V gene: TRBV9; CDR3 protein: CASSARGGGTPGELFF; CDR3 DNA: TGTGCCAGCAGCGCACGGGGGGGCGGTACCCCCGGGGAGCTGTTTTTT
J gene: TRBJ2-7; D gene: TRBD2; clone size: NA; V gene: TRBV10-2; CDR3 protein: CASSEAGPLSYEQYF; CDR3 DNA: TGCGCCAGCAGTGAAGCGGGACCGCTCTCCTACGAGCAGTACTTC
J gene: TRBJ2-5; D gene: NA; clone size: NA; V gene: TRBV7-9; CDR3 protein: CAFDEGIKETQYF; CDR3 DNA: TGTGCCTTCGATGAGGGGATTAAAGAGACCCAGTACTTC
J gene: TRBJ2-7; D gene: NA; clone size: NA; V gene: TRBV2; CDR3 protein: CASTTDGTYEQYF; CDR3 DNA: TGTGCCAGCACCACGGACGGTACCTACGAGCAGTACTTC
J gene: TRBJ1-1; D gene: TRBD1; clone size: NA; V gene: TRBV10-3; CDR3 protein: CAISTGVNTEAFF; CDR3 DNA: TGTGCCATCTCGACAGGGGTGAACACTGAAGCTTTCTTT
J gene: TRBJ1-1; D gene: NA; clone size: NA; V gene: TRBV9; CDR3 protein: CASSVEGGTEAFF; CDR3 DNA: TGTGCCAGCAGCGTAGAAGGAGGCACTGAAGCTTTCTTT
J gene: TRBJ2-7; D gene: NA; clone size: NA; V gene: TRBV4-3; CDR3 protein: CASSYQRDPRQYF; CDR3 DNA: TGCGCCAGCTCCTACCAGAGGGACCCCCGGCAGTACTTC
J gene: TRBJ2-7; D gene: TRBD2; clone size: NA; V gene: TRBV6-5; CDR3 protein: CASSYSGSGTYEQYF; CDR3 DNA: TGTGCCAGCAGTTACAGTGGTAGCGGGACCTACGAGCAGTACTTC
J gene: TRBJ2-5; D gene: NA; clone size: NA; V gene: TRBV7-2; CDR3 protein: CASSLAGPGQETQYF; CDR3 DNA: TGTGCCAGCAGCTTAGCAGGGCCCGGCCAAGAGACCCAGTACTTC
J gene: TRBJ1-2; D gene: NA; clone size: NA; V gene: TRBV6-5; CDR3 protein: CASTPRGLSYGYTF; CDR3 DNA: TGTGCCAGCACCCCACGAGGGCTAAGCTATGGCTACACCTTC
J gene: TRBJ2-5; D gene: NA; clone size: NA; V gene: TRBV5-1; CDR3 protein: CASSRTTSLETQYF; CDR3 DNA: TGCGCCAGCAGCAGAACGACTAGTTTGGAGACCCAGTACTTC
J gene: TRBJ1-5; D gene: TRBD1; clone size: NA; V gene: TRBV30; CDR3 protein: CAWSPGQGKVGRDQPQHF; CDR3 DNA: TGTGCCTGGAGTCCGGGACAGGGTAAGGTTGGAAGGGATCAGCCCCAGCATTTT
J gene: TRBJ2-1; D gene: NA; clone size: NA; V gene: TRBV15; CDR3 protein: CATSIPSGEYNEQFF; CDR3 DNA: TGTGCCACCAGCATCCCCTCGGGCGAATACAATGAGCAGTTCTTC
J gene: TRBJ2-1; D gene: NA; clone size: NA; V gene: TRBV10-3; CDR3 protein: CAISETGTGGNEQFF; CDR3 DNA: TGTGCCATCAGTGAGACCGGGACCGGGGGCAATGAGCAGTTCTTC
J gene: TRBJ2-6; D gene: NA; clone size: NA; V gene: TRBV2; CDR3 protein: CASQSSGANVLTF; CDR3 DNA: TGTGCCAGTCAGAGCTCTGGGGCCAACGTCCTGACTTTC
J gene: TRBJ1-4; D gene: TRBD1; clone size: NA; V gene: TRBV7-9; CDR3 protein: CASSVPGQSNEKLFF; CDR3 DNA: TGTGCCAGCAGCGTACCGGGACAGTCAAATGAAAAACTGTTTTTT
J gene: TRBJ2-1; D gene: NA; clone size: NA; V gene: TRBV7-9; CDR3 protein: CASSLWGVINNEQFF; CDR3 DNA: TGTGCCAGCAGCTTATGGGGGGTCATTAACAATGAGCAGTTCTTC
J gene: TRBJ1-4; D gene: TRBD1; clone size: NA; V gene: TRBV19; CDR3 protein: CASGTGGGNEKLFF; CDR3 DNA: TGTGCCAGTGGTACAGGGGGCGGGAATGAAAAACTGTTTTTT